The present T cell receptor beta chain was sequenced within a study of blood T cell repertoires in COVID-19. Study information: Samples taken during acute and convalescent COVID-19 were collected in the United States, Italy and Spain. From T cells, B-cell-depleted T cells, or PBMCs came the material, which was cDNA or gDNA.

The trim removed 4 bases at V and 10 bases at J, leaving 4 bases unmatched. This CDR3 has 13 residues. Germline V gene data show CDR1 as LGHDT and CDR2 as YNNKEL (reference sequence). Participants' own reports of clinical history determined their cohort assignment. Clones were read by immunoSEQ multiplex PCR, and TCRdb kept only the in-frame ones, dropping some. The sample carries approximately 200,000 clones, 84% recorded once. Sequencing used PBMCs or T cells enriched from blood (not recorded which). This sequence was found in a man aged 55-75 years who had recovered from COVID-19. This chain links TRBV3-1 (or the pseudogene TRBV3-2) with TRBJ1-4; 9 bases match TRBD1. CDR3 sequence reads: CASSPQGARKLFF. In nucleotides, the CDR3 is TGTGCCAGCAGCCCACAGGGGGCCAGAAAACTGTTTTTT.